Following are 28 T cell receptor beta chains from one sample sequenced in a study of Tregs in tolerant kidney transplant recipients. Measured with immunoSEQ multiplex PCR; TCRdb has only the in-frame clones, and not every one. The sample includes about 48,000 clones. The sample was CD4+ T cells from blood, taken before the transplant. Receptors were obtained from a human donor who received a combined kidney and bone marrow transplant.

To note about this clone: The observed sequence ends 3 residues before the CDR3 terminus, with the missing tail filled in from the germline J gene. This rearrangement joins TRBV7-3 to TRBJ2-3; 11 bases agree with TRBD1. Unmatched junction bases numbered 2, after V lost 2 bases and J lost 4 bases. Germline V gene data show CDR1 as SGHTA and CDR2 as FQGTGA. The CDR3 sequence is 15 residues long. CDR3 region: CASSLGTGGPDTQYF. Partial CDR3 DNA: TGTGCCAGCAGCTTAGGGACAGGGGGGCCAGATACG.

Details on this clone: The read stops 3 residues short of the end of the CDR3; the missing end is completed from the germline J gene. The rearrangement joins TRBV10-3 to TRBJ1-1, with 7 bases that match TRBD1. In germline, CDR1 is ENHRY, CDR2 SYGVKD. The CDR3 totals 14 residues. V shed 4 bases, J shed 0 bases, and the junction held 2 bases outside the gene matches. The sequenced CDR3 bases are TGTGCCATCAGTGTACAGGGGTTGAACACTGAA. Protein product: CAISVQGLNTE. The whole CDR3 sequence is CAISVQGLNTEAFF.

Worth noting for this clone: Read sequence stops 3 residues before the CDR3 end, and the germline J gene provides the missing end. The V and J genes are TRBV7-2 and TRBJ1-1, with 8 bases fitting TRBD1. The germline gives CDR1 SGHTA, CDR2 FQGNSA. J gave up 7 bases and V 2 bases, and 9 bases lay outside the gene matches. The CDR3 sequence is 15 residues long. The chain's CDR3 is CASSLQGASISEAFF. The sequenced CDR3 bases are TGTGCCAGCAGCTTACAGGGGGCGAGCATAAGTGAA.

Regarding this clone: The read is 3 residues too short to cover the CDR3 end, so that end is filled in from the germline J gene. The chain is built from TRBV20-1 and TRBJ1-1, with 7 nucleotides matching TRBD1. V lost 0 bases and J lost 3; bases outside the gene matches: 16. CDR3 size: 18 residues. The V gene's germline CDR1 is DFQATT and CDR2 SNEGSKA (reference sequence). CDR3 sequence: CSARDLSTTTGSDTEAFF. The part of the CDR3 DNA that was read is TGCAGTGCTAGAGATCTCTCTACAACGACAGGGTCGGACACTGAA.

The covered CDR3 bases are TGTGCCAGCAGCCCTAAACGGGGTGAAAAA. Encoded protein: CASSPKRGEK. The CDR3 as a whole reads CASSPKRGEKLFF. The rearrangement joins TRBV2 to TRBJ1-4; D call uncertain. The read comes to an end 3 residues before the CDR3 does, leaving the germline J gene to fill in the end. V was cut by 6 bases and J by 7 bases, with 12 bases left in between. In germline, CDR1 is SNHLY, CDR2 FYNNEI. CDR3 length: 13 residues.

The DNA read from the CDR3 is TGCAGTGCGCCCATCCTAGCGGGTGCTTACAATGAG. Translation gives CSAPILAGAYNE. The complete CDR3 reads CSAPILAGAYNEQFF. V usage is TRBV20-1 and J usage is TRBJ2-1; 8 positions match TRBD2. The CDR3 end falls 3 residues outside the read, so it is completed with the germline J gene. Germline CDR1 and CDR2: DFQATT and SNEGSKA (reference sequence). V dropped 6 bases and J dropped 4; count of bases not matched to a gene: 11. The CDR3 has 15 residues.

To note about this clone: Coverage ceases 3 residues before the CDR3 finishes, and the germline J gene fills in the end. The chain carries TRBV2 and TRBJ2-3, with a possible D match to TRBD2 (6 bases). The CDR3 totals 13 residues. Germline values: CDR1 SNHLY, CDR2 FYNNEI. V lost 4 bases and J 4 bases, leaving 9 bases between the germline ends. The CDR3 protein is CASSGGNPDTQYF. CDR3 bases read: TGTGCCAGCAGTGGCGGGAACCCAGATACG.

With respect to this clone: The missing CDR3 end, 3 residues past where the read stops, is filled in from the germline J gene. The chain joins TRBV7-2 to TRBJ2-7; 7 bases agree with TRBD2. The germline CDR1 and CDR2 sequences are SGHTA and FQGNSA. V lost 5 bases to trimming and J lost 5 bases; unmatched junction nucleotides: 6. This CDR3 region has 13 residues. The CDR3 reads CASSGRGGNEQYF. The part of the CDR3 DNA that was read is TGTGCCAGCAGCGGGAGGGGAGGTAACGAG.

Turning to this clone: The read terminates 3 residues ahead of where the CDR3 ends, so the germline J gene completes it. V and J are TRBV18 and TRBJ2-2, with a possible D match to TRBD1 (5 bases). This CDR3 comprises 15 residues. The germline gives CDR1 KGHSH, CDR2 LQKENI. CDR3 loop: CASSRLYGHQLWLFF. The CDR3 bases that were read are TGTGCCAGCTCACGACTTTACGGACACCAACTATGG.

The chain's CDR3 is CASSPLAGGPKDTQYF. The part of the CDR3 DNA that was read is TGTGCCAGCTCACCACTAGCGGGAGGGCCAAAAGATACG. V usage is TRBV18 and J usage is TRBJ2-3; the match to TRBD2 covers 11 bases. The read is 3 residues too short to cover the CDR3 end, so that end is filled in from the germline J gene. This CDR3 contains 16 residues. Trimming removed 1 base from V and 5 bases from J; junction bases left unmatched: 5. Looked up from germline, CDR1 is KGHSH and CDR2 is LQKENI.

Here the CDR3 reads CASSLGLAGGPTDTQYF. The CDR3 DNA, read in part, is TGTGCCAGCAGCTTGGGACTAGCGGGAGGGCCGACAGATACG. The J gene is TRBJ2-3, the V gene TRBV7-3, with TRBD2 matching 16 bases. The sequence runs out 3 residues before the end of the CDR3; the remainder is reconstructed from the germline J gene. The CDR3 sequence is 17 residues long. Looked up from germline, CDR1 is SGHTA and CDR2 is FQGTGA. Trimming cost V 3 bases and J 3 bases; bases outside gene matches: 3.

Frequency places this clone as medium-sized. The read gets to within 3 residues of the CDR3 end, and the germline J gene fills in the rest. The genes are TRBV29-1 and TRBJ2-3; 7 nucleotides match TRBD2. The CDR3 sequence is 13 residues long. Germline V gives CDR1 SQVTM, CDR2 ANQGSEA. J lost 5 bases, V lost 4 bases, and 6 bases had no gene match. The covered CDR3 bases are TGCAGCGTTGCGGCGGGAGTGAAAGATACG. Encoded protein: CSVAAGVKDT. The entire CDR3 protein reads CSVAAGVKDTQYF.

Of note for this clone: The sequence runs out 3 residues before the end of the CDR3; the remainder is reconstructed from the germline J gene. The chain has TRBV30 and TRBJ2-7; 7 bases match TRBD1. Germline V gene lookup returns CDR1 GTSNPN and CDR2 SVGIG (reference sequence). The CDR3 runs to 12 residues. Losses at the gene ends were 3 bases for V and 6 bases for J; bases not matched to a gene: 5. CDR3 bases read: TGTGCCTGGAGCGAATACAGGGGCGAG. Its protein product is CAWSEYRGE. Given in full, the CDR3 is CAWSEYRGEQYF.

On this clone: The sequenced fragment ends 3 residues before the CDR3 boundary, so the rest is inferred from the germline J gene. The sample contains more than one DNA sequence encoding this CDR3. The chain links TRBV7-9 to TRBJ2-7, with 8 bases fitting TRBD1. Germline lookup yields CDR1 SEHNR and CDR2 FQNEAQ (reference sequence). J gave up 3 bases and V 1 base, and 2 bases lay outside the gene matches. The CDR3 loop spans 14 amino acids. The DNA read from the CDR3 is TGTGCCAGCAGCTTAGGGACAGGGTTCTACGAG. It codes for CASSLGTGFYE. Given in full, the CDR3 is CASSLGTGFYEQYF.

The CDR3 here is CASSILISGNTIYF. The sequenced CDR3 bases are TGTGCCAGCAGCATTCTTATCTCTGGAAACACC. V is TRBV7-2 and J is TRBJ1-3; D is undetermined. With the read ending 3 residues before the CDR3 end, the germline J gene is used to fill in that end. Germline CDR1 and CDR2: SGHTA and FQGNSA. The CDR3 runs to 14 residues. Trimming pared 5 bases from V and 0 bases from J, leaving 8 bases between.

Comment on this clone: The sequenced fragment ends 3 residues before the CDR3 boundary, so the rest is inferred from the germline J gene. J is TRBJ2-5 and V is TRBV20-1, with D tentatively TRBD2 (5 bases). Trimming took off 0 bases at V and 5 bases at J, with 10 bases between the two ends. CDR3 length equals 13 residues. Germline CDR1 reads DFQATT; CDR2 reads SNEGSKA (reference sequence). Incomplete CDR3 DNA: TGCAGTGCTAGAGATGTCCGAGGGGAGACC. Encoded protein: CSARDVRGET. The entire CDR3 protein reads CSARDVRGETQYF.

Notes on this clone: The observed sequence ends 3 residues before the CDR3 terminus, with the missing tail filled in from the germline J gene. The chain employs TRBV23-1 and TRBJ2-7; TRBD2 might be the D (5 bases). TRBV23-1 counts as an open reading frame of uncertain function. Trimming took 4 bases from V and 5 from J, leaving 21 bases between them. CDR3 length: 16 residues. The CDR3 spells CASSPPPDSEANEQYF. CDR3 bases read: TGCGCCAGCAGTCCCCCCCCGGACTCTGAGGCCAACGAG.

About this clone itself: The read terminates 3 residues ahead of where the CDR3 ends, so the germline J gene completes it. The chain carries TRBV2 and TRBJ2-2; 9 bases are shared with TRBD1. Germline V lookup: CDR1 SNHLY, CDR2 FYNNEI. The V segment lost 7 bases and the J segment 4 bases; nucleotides outside the gene matches: 7. CDR3 length equals 15 residues. CDR3 in amino acids: CASTRGQGRTGELFF. The sequenced part of the CDR3 DNA is TGTGCCAGCACCCGGGGACAGGGTCGCACCGGGGAG.

Of note for this clone: The read finishes 3 residues shy of the CDR3 end, and the germline J gene is used to complete it. This rearrangement joins TRBV20-1 to TRBJ2-7, with 10 bases lining up with TRBD2. V dropped 6 bases and J dropped 4; count of bases not matched to a gene: 12. The CDR3 length is 15 residues. In germline, CDR1 is DFQATT, CDR2 SNEGSKA (reference sequence). The covered CDR3 bases are TGCAGTGCCTTTAGCGGGAGGAGCGCAGGGTACGAG. The encoded protein is CSAFSGRSAGYE. The CDR3 reads in full as CSAFSGRSAGYEQYF.

About this clone itself: The CDR3 end lies 3 residues beyond the end of the read and is filled in from the germline J gene. The chain uses TRBV5-1 and TRBJ2-3; perhaps TRBD1 as D (5 bases). Germline CDR1 reads SGHRS; CDR2 reads YFSETQ. Trimming removed 4 bases at V and 0 bases at J, with 6 bases between. The CDR3 sequence is 13 residues long. CDR3 DNA (partial): TGCGCCAGCAGCCAGGGAAGCACAGATACG. It codes for CASSQGSTDT. In full, the CDR3 reads CASSQGSTDTQYF.

Details on this clone: The CDR3 is cut off 3 residues early in the read; its end comes from the germline J gene. V and J are TRBV11-2 and TRBJ2-2; the match to TRBD2 covers 9 bases. Trimming removed 5 bases from V and 7 bases from J; junction bases left unmatched: 8. CDR3 length equals 15 residues. Germline assignment: CDR1 SGHAT and CDR2 FQNNGV. The CDR3 region is CASSRLAGGNGELFF. The CDR3 DNA, read in part, is TGTGCCAGCAGCCGCCTGGCGGGAGGGAACGGGGAG.

To note about this clone: The read is 3 residues too short to cover the CDR3 end, so that end is filled in from the germline J gene. The chain joins TRBV30 to TRBJ2-2; D is possibly TRBD2 (5 bases). Germline V gives CDR1 GTSNPN, CDR2 SVGIG (reference sequence). The CDR3 is 15 residues long. With 2 bases removed from V and 4 bases from J, the gap between germline ends came to 14 bases. The part of the CDR3 DNA that was read is TGTGCCTGGAGTCGGACTCGGCGGATCACCGGGGAG. This codes for CAWSRTRRITGE. The whole CDR3 reads CAWSRTRRITGELFF.

On this clone itself: The read finishes 3 residues shy of the CDR3 end, and the germline J gene is used to complete it. The chain links TRBV10-3 to TRBJ1-2; 8 bases align to TRBD1. CDR1 and CDR2 from the germline V gene are ENHRY and SYGVKD. The CDR3 is 15 residues long. After removal of 3 bases from V and 4 bases from J, the junction contained 7 bases not matched to a gene. The CDR3 spells CAISDGRGLGYGYTF. CDR3 DNA (partial): TGTGCCATCAGTGATGGCAGGGGGCTGGGCTATGGC.

With regard to this clone: The CDR3 end falls 3 residues outside the read, so it is completed with the germline J gene. The chain uses TRBV7-9 and TRBJ2-7; D unresolved. Germline CDR1 reads SEHNR; CDR2 reads FQNEAQ (reference sequence). Trimming took off 0 bases at V and 4 bases at J, with 4 bases between the two ends. The CDR3 is 12 amino acids. The CDR3 protein is CASSLAHYEQYF. The covered CDR3 bases are TGTGCCAGCAGCTTAGCTCATTACGAG. Complete variable domain (other parts from reference TRBV7-9 and TRBJ2-7): DTGVSQNPRHKITKRGQNVTFRCDPISEHNRLYWYRQTLGQGPEFLTYFQNEAQLEKSRLLSDRFSAERPKGSFSTLEIQRTEQGDSAMYLCASSLAHYEQYFGPGTRLTVT.

As for this clone: The read falls 3 residues short of the CDR3 end, and the missing part is taken from the germline J gene. The chain has TRBV20-1 and TRBJ2-3; D unclear. Trimming removed 4 bases at V and 3 bases at J, with 11 bases between. Germline V gene lookup returns CDR1 DFQATT and CDR2 SNEGSKA (reference sequence). The CDR3 runs 13 residues. The CDR3: CSAMRGTTDTQYF. The covered CDR3 bases are TGCAGTGCTATGCGCGGAACAACAGATACG.

For this clone: The read ends 3 residues before the CDR3 terminus; that terminus is restored from the germline J gene. This sequence joins TRBV19 and TRBJ1-4, with D unclear. V was pared by 4 bases and J by 0 bases, with 15 bases between. CDR3 length: 17 residues. Germline V lookup: CDR1 LNHDA, CDR2 SQIVND (reference sequence). The sequenced part of the CDR3 DNA is TGTGCCAGTAGTAGATACAGAAATAATGCAACTAATGAAAAA. Its translation is CASSRYRNNATNEK. The entire CDR3 is CASSRYRNNATNEKLFF.

A note on this clone: From the germline J gene comes the end of the CDR3, since the read stops 3 residues before it. The gene calls are TRBV11-3 and TRBJ2-3; D gene uncertain. CDR1 SGHNT and CDR2 YENEEA come from the germline V gene. CDR3 size: 13 residues. V was shortened by 2 bases and J by 0 bases, with 3 bases between the two germline ends. The sequenced part of the CDR3 DNA is TGTGCCAGCAGCTTACCTAGCACAGATACG. This encodes CASSLPSTDT. The entire CDR3 protein is CASSLPSTDTQYF.

Note on this clone: The CDR3 is cut off 3 residues early in the read; its end comes from the germline J gene. The rearrangement links TRBV7-9 to TRBJ1-2; 7 positions agree with TRBD1. The CDR3 runs to 15 residues. Germline-derived CDR1 and CDR2 are SEHNR and FQNEAQ (reference sequence). V shed 5 bases and J 4 bases; nucleotides not matched to a gene: 10. The part of the CDR3 DNA that was read is TGTGCCAGCAGCACCGGACAGGAGGAGAGCTATGGC. Its translation: CASSTGQEESYG. The complete CDR3 protein is CASSTGQEESYGYTF.